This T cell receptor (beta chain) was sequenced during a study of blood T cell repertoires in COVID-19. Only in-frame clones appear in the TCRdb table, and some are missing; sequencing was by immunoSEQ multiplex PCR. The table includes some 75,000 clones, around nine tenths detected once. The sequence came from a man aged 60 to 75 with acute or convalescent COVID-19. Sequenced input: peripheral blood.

The CDR3 is CASSQGGTGVEETQYF. The DNA of the CDR3 is TGTGCCAGCAGCCAGGGGGGGACAGGGGTGGAAGAGACCCAGTACTTC. V and J are TRBV3-1 (or the pseudogene TRBV3-2) and TRBJ2-5, with 10 bases aligning to TRBD1. J was trimmed by 3 bases and V by 3 bases; bases with no gene match: 7. Per germline, CDR1 LGHDT and CDR2 YNNKEL (reference sequence). The CDR3 has 16 amino acids.